This T cell receptor beta chain was sequenced during a study of molecular identifiers for immune sequencing clone quantification. Study overall: Replicate runs used RNA from about 19,000 or 110,000 naive CD8 cells, which was split five ways into aliquots, and four of those aliquots were then sequenced.

This clonotype was seen at least ten times. Trimming stripped 2 bases from V and 5 bases from J, with 8 bases between. The CDR3 loop spans 13 amino acids. Per the germline V gene, CDR1 is MNHEY and CDR2 is SVGAGI. The naive CD8 libraries originated from between roughly 17,000 and 1,000,000 sorted cells and drew on 10%, 30% or 50% RNA. Naive CD8 T cells were picked out by sorting for CD8+CD4-CCR7+CD45RA+. Bulk TCR library preparation followed previously described methods with listed TCR primers. Each CDR3 protein gets one entry after TCRdb re-called the PCR reads with MiXCR. This sample has about 500,000 distinct CDR3 sequences, with about a fifth found just once.

The chain employs TRBV6-5 and TRBJ2-3; D remains ambiguous. The sample consisted of naive CD8+ T cells from blood, with Jurkat cell RNA spiked in. Indicated subset: FACS-sorted CD8+CD4-CCR7+CD45RA+ naive T cells. The source of this sequence is a human donor in good health. Some libraries in this study had Jurkat cell RNA spiked in. The CDR3 DNA follows: TGTGCCAGCAGTTACACCTCGAGAGATACGCAGTATTTT. This codes for CASSYTSRDTQYF.